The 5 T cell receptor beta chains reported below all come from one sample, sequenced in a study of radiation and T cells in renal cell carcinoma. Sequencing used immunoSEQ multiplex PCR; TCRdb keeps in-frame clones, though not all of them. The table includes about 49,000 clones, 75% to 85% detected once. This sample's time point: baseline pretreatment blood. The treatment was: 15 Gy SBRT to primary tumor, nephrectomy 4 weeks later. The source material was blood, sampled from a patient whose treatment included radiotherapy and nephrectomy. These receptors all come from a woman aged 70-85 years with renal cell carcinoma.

Here the CDR3 reads CASSLLGGKSIYQPQHF. The DNA for the CDR3 is TGTGCCAGCAGTTTATTAGGAGGCAAATCGATTTATCAGCCCCAGCATTTT. The J gene is TRBJ1-5, the V gene TRBV6-7; no definite D call. TRBV6-7 is noted as an ORF with a role that remains uncertain. This CDR3 is 17 amino acids long. V lost 4 bases, J lost 5 bases, and 21 bases lay in between.

DNA for the CDR3: TGCGCCAGCAGTTTGTCTCAAGGGGGCTCCGGGGAGCTGTTTTTT. The encoded protein is CASSLSQGGSGELFF. This sequence joins TRBV5-1 and TRBJ2-2, with TRBD1 matching 7 bases. The CDR3 length is 15 residues. Germline trimming cut 5 bases from V and 6 bases from J; bases unmatched to any gene: 10. Germline values: CDR1 SGHRS, CDR2 YFSETQ.

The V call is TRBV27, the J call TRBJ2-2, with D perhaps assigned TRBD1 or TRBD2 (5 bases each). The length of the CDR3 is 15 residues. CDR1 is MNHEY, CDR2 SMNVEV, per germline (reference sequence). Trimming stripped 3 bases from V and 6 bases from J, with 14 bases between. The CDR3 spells CASSFGGSLAGELFF. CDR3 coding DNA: TGTGCCAGCAGTTTTGGGGGTAGCTTGGCCGGGGAGCTGTTTTTT.

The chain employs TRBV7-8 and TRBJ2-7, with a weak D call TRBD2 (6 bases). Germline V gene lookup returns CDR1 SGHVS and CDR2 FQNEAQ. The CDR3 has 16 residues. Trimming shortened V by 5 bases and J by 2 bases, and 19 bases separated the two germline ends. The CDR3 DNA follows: TGTGCCAGCAGCAGGCCATATCGGGAGAACCCCTACGAGCAGTACTTC. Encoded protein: CASSRPYRENPYEQYF.

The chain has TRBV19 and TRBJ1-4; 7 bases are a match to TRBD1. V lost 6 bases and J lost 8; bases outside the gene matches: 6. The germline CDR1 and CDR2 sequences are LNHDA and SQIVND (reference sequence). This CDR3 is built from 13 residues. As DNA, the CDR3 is TGTGCCAGTAGAAACACAGGGGAGGAAAAACTGTTTTTT. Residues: CASRNTGEEKLFF.